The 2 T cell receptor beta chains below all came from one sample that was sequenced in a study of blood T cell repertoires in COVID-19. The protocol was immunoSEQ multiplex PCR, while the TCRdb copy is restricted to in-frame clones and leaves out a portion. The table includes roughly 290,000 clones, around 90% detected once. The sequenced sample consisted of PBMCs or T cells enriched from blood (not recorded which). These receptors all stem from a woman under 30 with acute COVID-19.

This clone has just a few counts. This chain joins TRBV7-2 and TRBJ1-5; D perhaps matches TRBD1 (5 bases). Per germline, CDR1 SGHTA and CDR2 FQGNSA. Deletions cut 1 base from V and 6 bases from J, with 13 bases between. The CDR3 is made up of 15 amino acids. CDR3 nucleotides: TGTGCCAGCAGCTTAGAACGCGGGGCGGGTCAGCCCCAGCATTTT. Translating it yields CASSLERGAGQPQHF.

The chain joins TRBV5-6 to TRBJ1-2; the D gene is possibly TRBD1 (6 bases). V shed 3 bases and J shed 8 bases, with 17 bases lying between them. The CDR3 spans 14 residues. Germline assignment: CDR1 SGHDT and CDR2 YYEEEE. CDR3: CASSYGQLATGYTF. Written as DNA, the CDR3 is TGTGCCAGCAGCTATGGACAGCTGGCGACGGGCTACACCTTC.